This T cell receptor beta chain comes out of a study of monozygotic twins with cystic fibrosis. Measured with immunoSEQ multiplex PCR; TCRdb has only the in-frame clones, and not every one. The data show about 30,000 clones, with about nine tenths seen just once and about 0.51% held by the top ten. Trimming cost V 4 bases and J 5 bases; bases outside gene matches: 9. This CDR3 is built from 15 residues. Germline CDR1 reads MGHDK; CDR2 reads SYGVNS. Overall study findings and caveats: V usage most resembled the co-twin in 13 of 16 pairs. In this small cohort, shared CDR3 numbers showed no association with age, concordance or disease severity.

To note about this clone: Antigen: not known.

The rearrangement uses TRBV25-1 and TRBJ2-7, with TRBD1 matching 9 bases. The clonotype was recovered from a girl between 2 and 10 years old with cystic fibrosis. Sequenced: blood. CDR3 sequence: CASSGGQGMGHEQYF. CDR3 in DNA: TGTGCCAGCAGTGGAGGACAGGGGATGGGCCACGAGCAGTACTTC.